Given below is one TCR beta chain in context. Authors' analysis steps: Cell counts per sample came from amplifying reference gene primers. Data came from immunoSEQ multiplex PCR; TCRdb stores just in-frame clones and leaves some out. From that table come the V and J calls and clone size; the DNA was used to work out D and trimming. The sample carries roughly 140,000 clones, roughly 84% recorded once. Seattle patient enrollment occurred during active infection, with longitudinal follow-up thereafter. This sample stems from a study of blood T cell repertoires in COVID-19. Study-level information: Specimens from acute and convalescent COVID-19 originated in the United States, Italy and Spain.

V lost 8 bases to trimming and J lost 8 bases, with 19 bases between them. Germline lookup yields CDR1 SQVTM and CDR2 ANQGSEA. The CDR3 spans 13 residues. The TCR comes from a woman aged 55-69 years with COVID-19, enrolled during active disease. The sample comprised peripheral blood. J is TRBJ2-1 and V is TRBV29-1, with D possibly TRBD1 on 5 matching bases. The DNA of the CDR3 is TGCAGCCTTGGGGCCCCGCAACGCGATGAGCAGTTCTTC. Protein product: CSLGAPQRDEQFF.